A selection of T cell receptor beta chains follows, all from one sample in a study of T cell responses to AZD1222 COVID-19 vaccine. Produced via immunoSEQ multiplex PCR; TCRdb's table is partial and in-frame only. This sample has about 76,000 clones, with around 90% found just once. Here the sequenced sample was peripheral blood, taken on day 0 of AZD1222 vaccination. These receptors all stem from an adult in good health. CDR3s include the opening cysteine and the closing phenylalanine or tryptophan. The D gene is left open where the match is weak. Rows give clone size only sometimes, using once, few, many, or a class for an expanded clone.

d_gene: -; v_gene: TRBV25-1; abundance: -; j_gene: TRBJ1-1; CDR3aa: CASSAIGTEAFF; CDR3nt: TGTGCCAGCAGTGCCATTGGCACTGAAGCTTTCTTT
d_gene: -; v_gene: TRBV2; abundance: -; j_gene: TRBJ1-1; CDR3aa: CASSSRISNTEAFF; CDR3nt: TGTGCCAGCAGCTCCAGGATCTCGAACACTGAAGCTTTCTTT
d_gene: -; v_gene: TRBV5-1; abundance: -; j_gene: TRBJ2-4; CDR3aa: CASSLERFSIQYF; CDR3nt: TGCGCCAGCAGCTTAGAGCGGTTCAGCATTCAGTACTTC
d_gene: -; v_gene: TRBV25-1; abundance: -; j_gene: TRBJ2-2; CDR3aa: CASSVFPDTGELFF; CDR3nt: TGTGCCAGCAGTGTCTTTCCTGACACCGGGGAGCTGTTTTTT
d_gene: -; v_gene: TRBV25-1; abundance: -; j_gene: TRBJ2-7; CDR3aa: CASTPGEPPEQYF; CDR3nt: TGTGCCAGCACGCCTGGGGAACCACCCGAGCAGTACTTC
d_gene: TRBD1; v_gene: TRBV3-1/TRBV3-2; abundance: -; j_gene: TRBJ1-2; CDR3aa: CASSPYTRGARYGYTF; CDR3nt: TGTGCCAGCAGCCCATATACCAGGGGGGCTCGTTATGGCTACACCTTC
d_gene: -; v_gene: TRBV12-3/TRBV12-4; abundance: once; j_gene: TRBJ1-2; CDR3aa: CASSLQGPYGYTF; CDR3nt: TGTGCCAGCAGTTTACAGGGGCCCTATGGCTACACCTTC
d_gene: -; v_gene: TRBV14; abundance: -; j_gene: TRBJ1-2; CDR3aa: CASSQGSPRNYGYTF; CDR3nt: TGTGCCAGCAGCCAAGGAAGCCCCAGGAACTATGGCTACACCTTC
d_gene: TRBD2; v_gene: TRBV7-3; abundance: once; j_gene: TRBJ2-2; CDR3aa: CASSSLAGGPRFGELFF; CDR3nt: TGTGCCAGCAGCTCACTAGCGGGAGGGCCGCGTTTCGGGGAGCTGTTTTTT
d_gene: TRBD1; v_gene: TRBV5-1; abundance: -; j_gene: TRBJ1-4; CDR3aa: CASGPGQGQEKLFF; CDR3nt: TGCGCCAGCGGTCCGGGACAGGGGCAGGAAAAACTGTTTTTT
d_gene: -; v_gene: TRBV30; abundance: -; j_gene: TRBJ2-1; CDR3aa: CAWSVVLRMSSYNEQFF; CDR3nt: TGTGCCTGGAGTGTAGTGTTGCGGATGAGCTCCTACAATGAGCAGTTCTTC
d_gene: -; v_gene: TRBV27; abundance: -; j_gene: TRBJ1-5; CDR3aa: CASSLYGVSNQPQHF; CDR3nt: TGTGCCAGCAGTTTATACGGGGTATCGAATCAGCCCCAGCATTTT
d_gene: -; v_gene: TRBV19; abundance: once; j_gene: TRBJ1-3; CDR3aa: CASSIGGSGNTIYF; CDR3nt: TGTGCCAGTAGTATAGGCGGCTCTGGAAACACCATATATTTT
d_gene: -; v_gene: TRBV3-1/TRBV3-2; abundance: -; j_gene: TRBJ1-1; CDR3aa: CASSQDAGSTEAFF; CDR3nt: TGTGCCAGCAGCCAAGATGCGGGTAGCACTGAAGCTTTCTTT
d_gene: -; v_gene: TRBV7-9; abundance: -; j_gene: TRBJ1-6; CDR3aa: CASSLVPNSPLHF; CDR3nt: TGTGCCAGCAGCTTAGTTCCTAATTCACCCCTCCACTTT
d_gene: -; v_gene: TRBV24-1; abundance: -; j_gene: TRBJ1-5; CDR3aa: CATSDTGTRGDQPQHF; CDR3nt: TGTGCCACCAGTGATACCGGGACGAGGGGAGACCAGCCCCAGCATTTT
d_gene: -; v_gene: TRBV11-1; abundance: -; j_gene: TRBJ2-3; CDR3aa: CASSSGPLDTQYF; CDR3nt: TGTGCCAGCAGCTCGGGACCCTTGGATACGCAGTATTTT
d_gene: -; v_gene: TRBV30; abundance: once; j_gene: TRBJ2-2; CDR3aa: CASTTTALPGELFF; CDR3nt: TGTGCCTCAACTACGACAGCCCTCCCCGGGGAGCTGTTTTTT
d_gene: -; v_gene: TRBV23-1; abundance: -; j_gene: TRBJ2-7; CDR3aa: CASSQSPGPTYEQYF; CDR3nt: TGCGCCAGCAGTCAATCCCCAGGACCAACCTACGAGCAGTACTTC
d_gene: TRBD2; v_gene: TRBV5-1; abundance: -; j_gene: TRBJ2-5; CDR3aa: CASGLAGLPETQYF; CDR3nt: TGCGCCAGTGGACTAGCGGGTCTCCCGGAGACCCAGTACTTC
d_gene: TRBD1; v_gene: TRBV6-1; abundance: -; j_gene: TRBJ2-7; CDR3aa: CASSERQGAFEQYF; CDR3nt: TGTGCCAGCAGTGAACGGCAGGGGGCCTTCGAGCAGTACTTC
d_gene: -; v_gene: TRBV4-1; abundance: -; j_gene: TRBJ1-4; CDR3aa: CASSPTDGRGEKLFF; CDR3nt: TGCGCCAGCAGCCCAACCGACGGGCGGGGAGAAAAACTGTTTTTT
d_gene: -; v_gene: TRBV30; abundance: -; j_gene: TRBJ1-4; CDR3aa: CACRPGGSNEKLFF; CDR3nt: TGTGCCTGTCGCCCTGGGGGGAGTAATGAAAAACTGTTTTTT
d_gene: -; v_gene: TRBV4-1; abundance: -; j_gene: TRBJ2-3; CDR3aa: CASSQLGSGPSTDTQYF; CDR3nt: TGCGCCAGCAGCCAATTGGGAAGCGGGCCTAGCACAGATACGCAGTATTTT
d_gene: -; v_gene: TRBV2; abundance: -; j_gene: TRBJ1-2; CDR3aa: CASSEASFGGYTF; CDR3nt: TGTGCCAGCAGTGAAGCGAGTTTTGGAGGCTACACCTTC
d_gene: -; v_gene: TRBV19; abundance: -; j_gene: TRBJ1-2; CDR3aa: CASSIRQINYGYTF; CDR3nt: TGTGCCAGTAGTATCAGGCAGATCAACTATGGCTACACCTTC
d_gene: -; v_gene: TRBV7-2; abundance: -; j_gene: TRBJ1-2; CDR3aa: CASSSTARINYGYTF; CDR3nt: TGTGCCAGCAGCTCGACAGCAAGGATAAACTATGGCTACACCTTC
d_gene: TRBD2; v_gene: TRBV7-3; abundance: -; j_gene: TRBJ2-5; CDR3aa: CASSETGTSKGETQYF; CDR3nt: TGTGCCAGCAGCGAAACCGGGACTAGCAAAGGAGAGACCCAGTACTTC
d_gene: -; v_gene: TRBV9; abundance: -; j_gene: TRBJ2-7; CDR3aa: CASWPDNSYEQYF; CDR3nt: TGTGCCAGCTGGCCGGACAACTCCTACGAGCAGTACTTC
d_gene: -; v_gene: TRBV12-3/TRBV12-4; abundance: -; j_gene: TRBJ1-4; CDR3aa: CASRQGGIEKLFF; CDR3nt: TGTGCCAGCAGGCAGGGCGGGATTGAAAAACTGTTTTTT
d_gene: TRBD2; v_gene: TRBV20-1; abundance: -; j_gene: TRBJ2-7; CDR3aa: CSPSTREGQYF; CDR3nt: TGCAGTCCTTCTACACGGGAGGGGCAGTACTTC
d_gene: -; v_gene: TRBV7-3; abundance: once; j_gene: TRBJ2-7; CDR3aa: CASSPDSSGSYEQYF; CDR3nt: TGTGCCAGCAGCCCGGACAGCAGCGGATCCTACGAGCAGTACTTC
d_gene: -; v_gene: TRBV28; abundance: -; j_gene: TRBJ1-1; CDR3aa: CASSFLRGTEAFF; CDR3nt: TGTGCCAGCAGTTTTCTACGGGGGACTGAAGCTTTCTTT
d_gene: -; v_gene: TRBV6-2/TRBV6-3; abundance: -; j_gene: TRBJ1-2; CDR3aa: CASSYTPTRHGGYTF; CDR3nt: TGTGCCAGCAGTTACACCCCTACAAGGCACGGGGGCTACACCTTC
d_gene: -; v_gene: TRBV19; abundance: -; j_gene: TRBJ1-1; CDR3aa: CASSMTTGNTEAFF; CDR3nt: TGTGCCAGTAGTATGACGACGGGGAACACTGAAGCTTTCTTT
d_gene: -; v_gene: TRBV5-8; abundance: -; j_gene: TRBJ1-1; CDR3aa: CASSSLLGNTEAFF; CDR3nt: TGTGCCAGCAGCTCTCTTCTGGGGAACACTGAAGCTTTCTTT
d_gene: -; v_gene: TRBV18; abundance: -; j_gene: TRBJ2-1; CDR3aa: CASSQGPPGTHNEQFF; CDR3nt: TGTGCCAGCTCACAAGGTCCACCAGGGACCCACAATGAGCAGTTCTTC
d_gene: TRBD2; v_gene: TRBV7-3; abundance: -; j_gene: TRBJ2-2; CDR3aa: CASSLGSGGNTGELFF; CDR3nt: TGTGCCAGCAGCTTAGGTAGCGGGGGGAACACCGGGGAGCTGTTTTTT
d_gene: -; v_gene: TRBV11-3; abundance: -; j_gene: TRBJ2-2; CDR3aa: CASSLGSPRGELFF; CDR3nt: TGTGCCAGCAGCCTAGGGTCGCCGCGCGGGGAGCTGTTTTTT
d_gene: -; v_gene: TRBV7-2; abundance: -; j_gene: TRBJ2-7; CDR3aa: CASGRGRGYEQYF; CDR3nt: TGTGCCAGCGGTCGGGGGAGAGGCTACGAGCAGTACTTC